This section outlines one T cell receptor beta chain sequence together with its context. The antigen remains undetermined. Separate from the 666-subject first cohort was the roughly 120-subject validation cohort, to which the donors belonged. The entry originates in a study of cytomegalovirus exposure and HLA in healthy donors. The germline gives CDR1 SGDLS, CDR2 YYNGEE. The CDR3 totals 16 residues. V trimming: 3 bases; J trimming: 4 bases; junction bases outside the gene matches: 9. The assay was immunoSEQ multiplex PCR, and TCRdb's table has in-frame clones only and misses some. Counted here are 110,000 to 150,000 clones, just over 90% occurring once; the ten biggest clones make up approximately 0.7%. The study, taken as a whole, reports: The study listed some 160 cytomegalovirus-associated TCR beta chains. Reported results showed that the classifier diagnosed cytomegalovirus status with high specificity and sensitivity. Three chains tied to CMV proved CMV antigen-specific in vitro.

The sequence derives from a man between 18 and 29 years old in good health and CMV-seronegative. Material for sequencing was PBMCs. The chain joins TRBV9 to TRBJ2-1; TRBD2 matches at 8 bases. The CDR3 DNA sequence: TGTGCCAGCAGCGGGATTAGCGGGAAGGCTTACAATGAGCAGTTCTTC. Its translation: CASSGISGKAYNEQFF.